These T cell receptor beta chains were read from a single sample in a study of T cell responses to AZD1222 COVID-19 vaccine. Assay used: immunoSEQ multiplex PCR; TCRdb lists only in-frame clones, some missing. The top ten hold around 3.4% of the sample, which has tens of thousands of clones, around nine tenths seen once. This specimen consisted of peripheral blood, obtained 28 days after the second AZD1222 dose. These receptor sequences come from an adult who received the AZD1222 COVID-19 vaccine. The CDR3 runs from the conserved cysteine through the conserved F or W. Fields, in order: J gene, V gene, D gene, clone size, CDR3 DNA, CDR3 protein. The D gene is left open where the match is weak. Expanded clones get a size class; other rows say once, few or many, or leave the size out.

TRBJ1-4 | TRBV2 | TRBD1 | - | TGTGCCAGCAGTGAAGTAGGACAGGCAACTAATGAAAAACTGTTTTTT | CASSEVGQATNEKLFF
TRBJ1-2 | TRBV19 | - | - | TGTGCCAGTAGTATAGGGACGCGCTATGGCTACACCTTC | CASSIGTRYGYTF
TRBJ2-1 | TRBV7-6 | - | - | TGTGCCAGCAGCCAAGGACTAACACCGGACGTTGGGCAGTTCTTC | CASSQGLTPDVGQFF
TRBJ2-7 | TRBV5-5 | - | - | TGTGCCAGCAGCTTGGCTCCGGGGACTCACCTTTCTTCCTACGAGCAGTACTTC | CASSLAPGTHLSSYEQYF
TRBJ1-6 | TRBV3-1/TRBV3-2 | - | few | TGTGCCAGCAGCCAAGATGGGGGGAACAATTCACCCCTCCACTTT | CASSQDGGNNSPLHF
TRBJ2-2 | TRBV5-5 | TRBD2 | - | TGTGCCAGCAGCTTACTAGCGGCCACGAACACCGGGGAGCTGTTTTTT | CASSLLAATNTGELFF
TRBJ2-2 | TRBV19 | TRBD2 | - | TGTGCCAGTAGTATAGGCCCCGGGAGGGCCACCGGGGAGCTGTTTTTT | CASSIGPGRATGELFF
TRBJ2-1 | TRBV4-3 | TRBD2 | - | TGCGCCAGCAGCCCCATTTTACTAGCGGGGACGTACAATGAGCAGTTCTTC | CASSPILLAGTYNEQFF
TRBJ1-3 | TRBV6-1 | - | - | TGTGCCAGCAGTGACCCTCTTGGGAACACCATATATTTT | CASSDPLGNTIYF
TRBJ2-2 | TRBV5-1 | TRBD1 | - | TGCGCCAGCAGCTTACAGGGGTTGGTGTTTTTT | CASSLQGLVFF
TRBJ1-1 | TRBV12-3/TRBV12-4 | - | - | TGTGCCAGCAGCATAGATGGACAGAAAGCTTTCTTT | CASSIDGQKAFF
TRBJ1-2 | TRBV5-3 | - | few | TGTGCCAGAAGCTTGTTGTCCCAGGGGACTGGCTACACCTTC | CARSLLSQGTGYTF
TRBJ1-2 | TRBV2 | TRBD1 | - | TGTGCCAGCAGTGATCAGGGGGTTAGGTATGGCTACACCTTC | CASSDQGVRYGYTF
TRBJ2-2 | TRBV9 | - | - | TGTGCCAGCAGCGTAATCACCGGGGAGCTGTTTTTT | CASSVITGELFF
TRBJ1-1 | TRBV13 | - | - | TGTGCCAGCAGCTTGTATGGCCTCGGGACTGAAGCTTTCTTT | CASSLYGLGTEAFF
TRBJ1-5 | TRBV5-1 | - | - | TGCGCCAGCAGCTTGGGTGGGGAGATCGGCAATCAGCCCCAGCATTTT | CASSLGGEIGNQPQHF
TRBJ1-2 | TRBV10-3 | TRBD1 | - | TGTGCCATCAGTGAGCCCGGACAGGGATACGCTAACTATGGCTACACCTTC | CAISEPGQGYANYGYTF
TRBJ1-4 | TRBV5-1 | TRBD1 | few | TGCGCCAGCAGCCGGCCCCAAACAGGGGTGGGGGAAAAACTGTTTTTT | CASSRPQTGVGEKLFF
TRBJ2-1 | TRBV4-1 | TRBD2 | - | TGCGCCAGCAGCCAACCGACTAGCGGGCTACACAATGAGCAGTTCTTC | CASSQPTSGLHNEQFF
TRBJ1-2 | TRBV5-1 | TRBD1 | - | TGCGCCAGCAGCTTGGGGACAGGTCAGCTATCCGATGGCTACACCTTC | CASSLGTGQLSDGYTF
TRBJ1-4 | TRBV2 | TRBD1 | - | TGTGCCAGCATCGCCTCAGGGGGAGAAAAACTGTTTTTT | CASIASGGEKLFF
TRBJ1-2 | TRBV7-3 | - | - | TGTGCCAGCAGCCTAGACGGGAGCCCGGGCGGCTACACCTTC | CASSLDGSPGGYTF
TRBJ2-3 | TRBV25-1 | - | few | TGTGCCAGCAGTGAAGGATTGGATACGCAGTATTTT | CASSEGLDTQYF
TRBJ2-5 | TRBV19 | - | - | TGTGCCAGTAGTATATCAGGGGTCGGCGAGACCCAGTACTTC | CASSISGVGETQYF
TRBJ1-4 | TRBV12-3/TRBV12-4 | - | once | TGTGCCAGCAGTTTTTGGGAGGGTGAAAAACTGTTTTTT | CASSFWEGEKLFF
TRBJ1-6 | TRBV4-1 | - | - | TGCGCCAGCAGCCAAGGCAGTGTTAATTCACCCCTCCACTTT | CASSQGSVNSPLHF
TRBJ2-5 | TRBV7-6 | - | - | TGTGCCAGCAGCTTAGCGGGGGGGGGCCCAGAGACCCAGTACTTC | CASSLAGGGPETQYF
TRBJ1-5 | TRBV7-2 | - | - | TGTGCCAGCAGCTTAAGGTATCGCGAGCCCCAGCATTTT | CASSLRYREPQHF
TRBJ1-2 | TRBV5-5 | - | once | TGTGCCAGCAGCTTGGCATCGACAGCTCCCAATCGGAATGGCTACACCTTC | CASSLASTAPNRNGYTF
TRBJ2-2 | TRBV2 | TRBD1 | - | TGTGCCAGCAATCCTTCCGGGACAGCGAACACCGGGGAGCTGTTTTTT | CASNPSGTANTGELFF
TRBJ1-4 | TRBV6-5 | - | - | TGTGCCAGCAGTTACTCGATAAGGGTAGGGGACGAAAAACTGTTTTTT | CASSYSIRVGDEKLFF
TRBJ1-5 | TRBV28 | TRBD1 | - | TGTGCCAGCCGGACAGGGGTACAGCCCCAGCATTTT | CASRTGVQPQHF
TRBJ1-1 | TRBV3-1/TRBV3-2 | - | - | TGTGCCAGCAGCCGTACCGACGGGGGACTTGAAGCTTTCTTT | CASSRTDGGLEAFF
TRBJ1-1 | TRBV27 | - | once | TGTGCCAGCAGTTTATCCGGGGGAGTGGTCACTGAAGCTTTCTTT | CASSLSGGVVTEAFF
TRBJ1-2 | TRBV30 | - | - | TGTGCCTGGAGTCCGATTGCATATGGCTACACCTTC | CAWSPIAYGYTF
TRBJ2-3 | TRBV7-9 | - | - | TGTGCCAGCAGCTTGGGGAGTCAGCTCACAGATACGCAGTATTTT | CASSLGSQLTDTQYF
TRBJ1-1 | TRBV13 | TRBD1 | once | TGTGCCAGCAGCCCCCGGGACAGGTTCACTGAAGCTTTCTTT | CASSPRDRFTEAFF
TRBJ2-2 | TRBV7-6 | - | - | TGTGCCAGCGCGAACACCGGGGAGCTGTTTTTT | CASANTGELFF
TRBJ1-6 | TRBV6-5 | - | - | TGTGCCAGCAGTTCCCGGGCAGGGGATTCACCCCTCCACTTT | CASSSRAGDSPLHF
TRBJ2-5 | TRBV7-9 | TRBD1 | - | TGTGCCAGCAGCAACAGGGGGGTTAGCGGACCAAAAGAGACCCAGTACTTC | CASSNRGVSGPKETQYF
TRBJ1-1 | TRBV5-1 | - | once | TGCGCCAGCACCTCACCGACCACTGAAGCTTTCTTT | CASTSPTTEAFF
TRBJ2-2 | TRBV7-3 | - | once | TGTGCCAGCAGCGTCGACAGCCCCGGGGAGCTGTTTTTT | CASSVDSPGELFF
TRBJ2-1 | TRBV7-9 | TRBD2 | few | TGTGCCAGCAGTCAAACGGGTAGCGGGGCATACAATGAGCAGTTCTTC | CASSQTGSGAYNEQFF
TRBJ1-5 | TRBV27 | TRBD1 | - | TGTGCCAGCAGGGAAATGACAGGGGGCTATCAGCCCCAGCATTTT | CASREMTGGYQPQHF
TRBJ1-1 | TRBV15 | - | - | TGTGCCACCAGCAGAGATCCCCGGGACTTAGGGGAGGGGAACACTGAAGCTTTCTTT | CATSRDPRDLGEGNTEAFF
TRBJ2-1 | TRBV4-3 | - | - | TGCGCCAGCAGCCTAGAGGGAGCCGACAATGAGCAGTTCTTC | CASSLEGADNEQFF
TRBJ1-2 | TRBV5-1 | TRBD1 | - | TGCGCCAGCAGCTTGGCCCTCCAGGGGGGTTCGACAAATGGCTACACCTTC | CASSLALQGGSTNGYTF
TRBJ1-5 | TRBV6-2/TRBV6-3 | - | - | TGTGCCAGCAGTTACTCGATACAAGGGGGGCAGCCCCAGCATTTT | CASSYSIQGGQPQHF
TRBJ2-5 | TRBV13 | - | - | TGTGCCAGCAGCTTTACAGGAAAAGAGACCCAGTACTTC | CASSFTGKETQYF
TRBJ1-1 | TRBV27 | TRBD1 | - | TGTGCCAGCAGTCGGGACAGGGGGAAGACTGAAGCTTTCTTT | CASSRDRGKTEAFF
TRBJ1-3 | TRBV6-1 | - | - | TGTGCCAGCAGTGAAGATGAGGGTTTTGGAAACACCATATATTTT | CASSEDEGFGNTIYF
TRBJ2-3 | TRBV10-3 | TRBD2 | - | TGTGCCATCTGCAGCGGGGCCCCTGGAGATACGCAGTATTTT | CAICSGAPGDTQYF
TRBJ2-4 | TRBV20-1 | TRBD1 | - | TGCAGTGCTAGTCCCTTTACAGGGGTAGCCAAAAACATTCAGTACTTC | CSASPFTGVAKNIQYF
TRBJ1-5 | TRBV29-1 | TRBD1 | once | TGCAGCGTTACCTCCGGGACAGGGGGCGCTGGTGGTCAGCCCCAGCATTTT | CSVTSGTGGAGGQPQHF